The subject of this entry is one T cell receptor (beta chain). Authors' methods: Amplified reference gene primers provided the basis for estimating nucleated cell counts. The protocol was immunoSEQ multiplex PCR, while the TCRdb copy is restricted to in-frame clones and leaves out a portion. V and J calls and clone size are as listed in that table; D and trimming were resolved from the DNA. The table has 100,000 or so clones, about 81% seen once; the top ten hold about an eighth. The data were obtained in a study of blood T cell repertoires in COVID-19. Study-wide background: Specimens from acute and convalescent COVID-19 originated in the United States, Italy and Spain. Sources were T cells, B-cell-depleted T cells, or PBMCs; the material itself was cDNA or gDNA.

In germline, CDR1 is KGHSH, CDR2 LQKENI. Trimming cost V 4 bases and J 3 bases, with 10 bases left between them. The CDR3 has 13 residues. Sequences were obtained from peripheral blood. The chain combines TRBV18 with TRBJ2-7; a possible D gene is TRBD1 (7 bases). The receptor comes from a human donor in a cohort sampled during active COVID-19. CDR3 amino acids: CASSRRDSYEQYF. The CDR3, as DNA: TGTGCCAGCTCACGGCGGGACAGCTACGAGCAGTACTTC. Drawing the rest from reference TRBV18 and TRBJ2-7, the complete variable domain is NAGVMQNPRHLVRRRGQEARLRCSPMKGHSHVYWYRQLPEEGLKFMVYLQKENIIDESGMPKERFSAEFPKEGPSILRIQQVVRGDSAAYFCASSRRDSYEQYFGPGTRLTVT.